Listed below are T cell receptor beta chains from one sample, sequenced in a study of Graves' ophthalmopathy and Graves' hyperthyroidism. TCRdb re-called the multiplex PCR reads with MiXCR, one entry per CDR3 protein. The sample lists 150,000 or so distinct CDR3 sequences; around two fifths were seen once. The source material was peripheral blood. These receptors all stem from a middle-aged woman with Graves' ophthalmopathy. Both conserved end residues are part of each CDR3.

V gene,J gene,CDR3 protein
TRBV7-2,TRBJ2-2,CASSFREFTGELFF
TRBV10-3,TRBJ2-7,CAISAGAYEQYF
TRBV2,TRBJ2-7,CASSEPEGLPYEQYF
TRBV28,TRBJ1-2,CASSSLGPPHGYTF
TRBV27,TRBJ2-1,CASSFLDPDNEQFF
TRBV7-2,TRBJ2-5,CASSLAGSRETQYF
TRBV5-1,TRBJ1-6,CASSLEPGQRGAPLHF
TRBV28,TRBJ1-3,CASRPTGANSGNTIYF
TRBV20-1,TRBJ1-5,CSARGGQGIQPQHF
TRBV25-1,TRBJ2-7,CASSRDGRSYEQYF